One sample yielded the 19 T cell receptor beta chains listed below, sequenced in a study of T cells after posttransplantation cyclophosphamide (dated by TCRdb to 2016 to 2018). The library was made by the immunoSEQ multiplex PCR assay. Drawn from immuneACCESS, this table holds only the in-frame rearrangements with V and J called that TCRdb kept. Clones are partly lost; checked studies trace under half to an unresolved V gene and leave the rest unexplained. In all, the sample holds around 10,000 clones, and around four fifths of those were seen once. The top ten hold less than 20% of the sample. The sample's treatment or condition, from its label and the paper: high-dose cyclophosphamide on days +3 and +4 as single-agent GVHD prophylaxis. PTCy patients received busulfan and fludarabine conditioning, a related or unrelated marrow graft, and cyclophosphamide on days +3 and +4. The sequencing here drew on PBMCs, taken roughly 1,800 days after allogeneic stem cell transplant with posttransplant cyclophosphamide. These TCRs come from a female patient aged 45 to 65 who received an allogeneic stem cell transplant from a related donor, was CMV-positive, and had no GVHD. After a transplant, the donor of the graft may account for some T cells.

The chain recombines TRBV11-2 with TRBJ2-1; D not certain. The V gene lost 5 bases and the J gene lost 11 bases, with 13 bases spanning the gap. CDR1 is SGHAT and CDR2 is FQNNGV in the germline V gene. CDR3 length: 12 amino acids. This chain's CDR3 is CASSIAPTQQFF. CDR3 sequence (DNA): TGTGCCAGCAGCATCGCTCCTACGCAGCAGTTCTTC.

This chain links TRBV7-7 with TRBJ2-1, with 8 positions matching TRBD2. CDR3 length equals 16 residues. In germline, CDR1 is SSHAT, CDR2 FNYEAQ (reference sequence). With V trimmed by 5 bases and J by 9 bases, 15 bases remained unmatched. The CDR3 region is CASSPNPAGVGSEQFF. The DNA of the CDR3 is TGTGCCAGCAGCCCCAATCCAGCGGGAGTTGGGAGTGAGCAGTTCTTC.

This chain joins TRBV29-1 and TRBJ1-2; TRBD1 matches at 8 bases. Germline loops: CDR1 SQVTM, CDR2 ANQGSEA. V shed 7 bases, J shed 4 bases, and the junction held 8 bases outside the gene matches. The CDR3 runs to 13 residues. The CDR3, as DNA: TGCAGCGGGCAGGGGGCCGAAGGCTATGGCTACACCTTC. Its translation: CSGQGAEGYGYTF.

J is TRBJ1-5 and V is TRBV20-1; possibly TRBD1 for D (5 bases). Trimming shortened V by 3 bases and J by 11 bases, and 11 bases separated the two germline ends. Per germline, CDR1 DFQATT and CDR2 SNEGSKA (reference sequence). The CDR3 runs 11 residues. This CDR3 reads CSASLAGAQHF. The DNA for the CDR3 is TGCAGTGCTAGTCTGGCGGGGGCCCAGCATTTT.

The chain couples TRBV28 to TRBJ1-5; 11 bases are a match to TRBD1. The germline CDR1 and CDR2 sequences are MDHEN and SYDVKM. V was pared by 7 bases and J by 10 bases, with 9 bases of the junction left unmatched. The CDR3 is made up of 14 amino acids. This chain's CDR3 is CASNWVDRGLPQHF. For the CDR3, the DNA is TGTGCCAGCAATTGGGTGGACAGGGGGCTCCCCCAGCATTTT.

V and J are TRBV28 and TRBJ2-7, with TRBD2 matching over 9 bases. CDR1 is MDHEN and CDR2 is SYDVKM in the germline V gene. The V gene end was trimmed by 7 bases and the J gene end by 1 base; junction bases not matched to a gene: 8. This CDR3 comprises 15 residues. The CDR3 is CASTSSGRLSYEQYF. CDR3 in DNA: TGTGCCAGCACCTCCAGCGGGAGGCTGTCCTACGAGCAGTACTTC.

V gene TRBV7-8 combines with J gene TRBJ2-3, with a possible D match to TRBD2 (6 bases). Germline CDR1 SGHVS, CDR2 FQNEAQ. The CDR3 runs 17 residues. The V end lost 4 bases, the J end lost 7 bases, and 24 bases lay between the germline ends. The CDR3 is CASSSRGGRLEGYTQYF. CDR3 nucleotides: TGTGCCAGCAGCTCGCGGGGAGGTCGCCTAGAAGGATATACGCAGTATTTT.

This clone has a single count. The gene calls are TRBV29-1 and TRBJ2-7; 12 bases line up with TRBD2. CDR1 and CDR2 from the germline V gene are SQVTM and ANQGSEA. The CDR3 sequence is 14 residues long. The ends lost 6 bases at V and 7 bases at J; junction bases unmatched: 10. The CDR3 region has the DNA TGCAGCGTCCGCAGGCGACTAGCGGGAGATGAGCAGTACTTC. It specifies CSVRRRLAGDEQYF.

The CDR3 protein is CASSLSSGRLGLFF. The DNA for the CDR3 is TGTGCCAGCAGCTTATCTAGCGGGAGGTTGGGGCTGTTTTTT. The V call is TRBV7-3, the J call TRBJ2-2, with 11 positions matching TRBD2. The germline V gene encodes CDR1 SGHTA and CDR2 FQGTGA. Losses at the gene ends were 2 bases for V and 13 bases for J; bases not matched to a gene: 6. The length of the CDR3 is 14 residues.

The chain joins TRBV10-3 to TRBJ2-7, with 12 bases that match TRBD2. The length of the CDR3 is 17 residues. Germline CDR1 is ENHRY and CDR2 is SYGVKD. V dropped 3 bases and J dropped 2; count of bases not matched to a gene: 8. CDR3 loop: CAISEGLAGGRPYEQYF. CDR3 bases: TGTGCCATCAGTGAAGGGCTAGCGGGAGGGAGGCCCTACGAGCAGTACTTC.

The CDR3 region has the DNA TGTGCCAGCAGCTCCTCTAGGATAACAGATACGCAGTATTTT. It encodes CASSSSRITDTQYF. This sequence joins TRBV7-9 and TRBJ2-3; D not resolved. The CDR3 is made up of 14 amino acids. Trimming cost V 4 bases and J 3 bases, with 11 bases left between them. From germline, CDR1 is SEHNR and CDR2 FQNEAQ (reference sequence).

The chain uses TRBV6-5 and TRBJ2-2; D gene uncertain. Trimming left V 4 bases short and J 5 bases short, with 5 bases between. Per germline, CDR1 MNHEY and CDR2 SVGAGI. This CDR3 region has 12 residues. CDR3 residues: CASSFLTGELFF. The CDR3 bases are TGTGCCAGCAGTTTTCTGACCGGGGAGCTGTTTTTT.

The count of this clone is one. V is TRBV10-3 and J is TRBJ1-1, with 7 bases aligning to TRBD1. After removal of 0 bases from V and 7 bases from J, the junction contained 14 bases not matched to a gene. Germline CDR1 is ENHRY and CDR2 is SYGVKD. The CDR3 sequence is 17 residues long. The CDR3 nucleotides are TGTGCCATCAGTGAGTCGGGACAGCCCCTGAAGGTCAATGAAGCTTTCTTT. It is translated as CAISESGQPLKVNEAFF.

The J gene is TRBJ1-4, the V gene TRBV11-2; TRBD1 agrees at 8 bases. Germline V gives CDR1 SGHAT, CDR2 FQNNGV. This CDR3 has 14 residues. Germline trimming cut 5 bases from V and 8 bases from J; bases unmatched to any gene: 7. This CDR3 reads CASSPQGAREKLFF. The CDR3 nucleotides read TGTGCCAGCAGCCCTCAGGGGGCGCGGGAAAAACTGTTTTTT.

In DNA form, the CDR3 reads TGTGCCAGCAGCTCGGACAATAGCAATCAGCCCCAGCATTTT. Protein product: CASSSDNSNQPQHF. The J gene is TRBJ1-5, the V gene TRBV11-2; a weak D match, TRBD1 (5 bases). V lost 4 bases and J lost 0, with 7 bases in between. The germline V gene encodes CDR1 SGHAT and CDR2 FQNNGV. The CDR3 is 14 amino acids.

This chain links TRBV9 with TRBJ2-7, with 8 bases that match TRBD2. V trimming: 4 bases; J trimming: 5 bases; junction bases outside the gene matches: 14. Germline V gene data show CDR1 as SGDLS and CDR2 as YYNGEE. There are 16 residues in the CDR3. The CDR3 sequence is CASSPRIAGTYDEQYF. The CDR3 coding sequence is TGTGCCAGCAGCCCTCGGATAGCGGGAACCTACGACGAGCAGTACTTC.

The chain links TRBV9 to TRBJ1-2; a possible D gene is TRBD1 (6 bases). CDR1 is SGDLS, CDR2 YYNGEE, per germline. CDR3 length: 14 residues. Deletions cut 0 bases from V and 4 bases from J, with 10 bases between. The CDR3 loop reads CASSVGGPRYGYTF. The CDR3, as DNA: TGTGCCAGCAGCGTAGGGGGGCCTCGCTATGGCTACACCTTC. Full variable domain (remainder filled in from reference TRBV9 and TRBJ1-2): DSGVTQTPKHLITATGQRVTLRCSPRSGDLSVYWYQQSLDQGLQFLIQYYNGEERAKGNILERFSAQQFPDLHSELNLSSLELGDSALYFCASSVGGPRYGYTFGSGTRLTVV.

CDR3 sequence (DNA): TGTGCCAGCAGTAACAGGGTCGGCACTGAAGCTTTCTTT. Its protein product is CASSNRVGTEAFF. The V gene is TRBV2, the J gene TRBJ1-1, with a possible D match to TRBD1 (6 bases). This CDR3 region has 13 residues. Germline V CDR1 and CDR2: SNHLY, FYNNEI. The V end was cut by 5 bases, the J end by 4 bases, with 11 bases between.

The chain combines TRBV5-6 with TRBJ1-1, with TRBD1 matching over 8 bases. In germline, CDR1 is SGHDT, CDR2 YYEEEE. This CDR3 contains 14 residues. Germline trimming cut 4 bases from V and 5 bases from J; bases unmatched to any gene: 7. CDR3 DNA: TGTGCCAGCAGCCTGGCAGGGGGCAGGACTGAAGCTTTCTTT. Protein product: CASSLAGGRTEAFF.